The next 21 T cell receptor beta chains were all read from a single sample in a study of post-analysis software for immune sequencing data. General study points: Patients had higher frequencies than controls of roughly five TRBV segments, including TRBV5-6, TRBV5-1 and TRBV20-1.

TCR beta cDNA libraries had unique molecular identifiers. TCRdb itself ran the PCR reads through MiXCR, one entry per CDR3 protein. There are 820,000 or so distinct CDR3 sequences in the sample; roughly 50% occur only once, and approximately 4.2% lies in the top ten. These receptors have no known antigen. The sequenced material came from blood. The receptors come from a girl aged 10-17 years with multiple sclerosis.

This chain uses TRBV12-3 or TRBV12-4 with TRBJ2-1; TRBD2 matches at 10 bases. The CDR3 is 15 residues long. The V gene end was trimmed by 2 bases and the J gene end by 13 bases; junction bases not matched to a gene: 11. In nucleotides, the CDR3 is TGTGCCAGCAGTTTAAGGACTAGCGGAGCCCTCGGACAGTTCTTC. It translates to CASSLRTSGALGQFF.

This sequence joins TRBV20-1 and TRBJ2-1; D call uncertain. Germline assignment: CDR1 DFQATT and CDR2 SNEGSKA (reference sequence). The CDR3 runs 17 residues. Trimming pared 4 bases from V and 2 bases from J, leaving 21 bases between. This CDR3 reads CSATARSWALTYNEQFF. The CDR3, as DNA: TGCAGTGCTACCGCCCGGAGCTGGGCGCTAACCTACAATGAGCAGTTCTTC.

The chain joins TRBV4-1 to TRBJ2-5; 7 bases map to TRBD2. V shed 2 bases, J shed 4 bases, and the junction held 7 bases outside the gene matches. CDR1 is MGHRA and CDR2 is YSYEKL in the germline V gene. This CDR3 is 15 amino acids long. In DNA form, the CDR3 reads TGCGCCAGCAGCCAATCGTGGCCGGGGGGAGAGACCCAGTACTTC. This sequence encodes CASSQSWPGGETQYF.

The chain employs TRBV29-1 and TRBJ1-2; no clear D. Per germline, CDR1 SQVTM and CDR2 ANQGSEA. Trimming removed 2 bases from V and 4 bases from J, with 14 bases in between. CDR3 length: 14 amino acids. The CDR3: CSVEMDGNLYGYTF. The CDR3 coding sequence is TGCAGCGTTGAAATGGACGGAAATCTCTATGGCTACACCTTC.

This CDR3 reads CASSQVTGGIHEQYF. The DNA of the CDR3 is TGTGCCAGCAGCCAAGTAACAGGGGGCATCCACGAGCAGTACTTC. V is TRBV14 and J is TRBJ2-7; 9 bases agree with TRBD1. V trimming: 1 base; J trimming: 5 bases; junction bases outside the gene matches: 6. The CDR3 consists of 15 residues. From germline, CDR1 is SGHDN and CDR2 FVKESK.

The chain combines TRBV20-1 with TRBJ2-3; TRBD2 matches 9 bases. The junction had 11 bases not matched to a gene; V was cut back by 3 bases and J by 4 bases. The CDR3 runs 16 residues. Germline V gene lookup returns CDR1 DFQATT and CDR2 SNEGSKA (reference sequence). CDR3 sequence (DNA): TGCAGTGCTAGTTCACTAATAGCGGGAGTTCCAGATACGCAGTATTTT. Translating it yields CSASSLIAGVPDTQYF.

The V gene is TRBV25-1, the J gene TRBJ2-1; TRBD1 might be the D (7 bases). Per germline, CDR1 MGHDK and CDR2 SYGVNS. The germline V and J ends were trimmed by 2 bases and 1 base, with 21 bases remaining between them. This CDR3 contains 19 residues. This CDR3 is CASSERAGQPWGSYNEQFF. The CDR3 DNA is TGTGCCAGCAGTGAAAGGGCGGGACAGCCATGGGGATCCTACAATGAGCAGTTCTTC.

The chain employs TRBV5-1 and TRBJ2-2; unclear D gene. Trimming pared 0 bases from V and 5 bases from J, leaving 14 bases between. In germline, CDR1 is SGHRS, CDR2 YFSETQ. CDR3 size: 16 residues. The CDR3 sequence: CASSLDPHPETGELFF. The CDR3 DNA sequence: TGCGCCAGCAGCTTGGATCCCCACCCAGAGACCGGGGAGCTGTTTTTT.

This sequence joins TRBV5-1 and TRBJ2-5; 7 positions agree with TRBD2. CDR1 is SGHRS and CDR2 is YFSETQ in the germline V gene. V was clipped by 4 bases and J by 11 bases; unmatched bases: 26. This CDR3 is 18 amino acids long. The CDR3 DNA is TGCGCCAGCAGCCCCGGCCGAGAGGCTAGCGGAGCCAGCGGTGAGCAGTACTTC. Protein: CASSPGREASGASGEQYF.

The sample holds a few counts of this clonotype. This chain joins TRBV12-3 or TRBV12-4 and TRBJ1-6; a possible D gene is TRBD1 (5 bases). With 6 bases removed from V and 6 bases from J, the gap between germline ends came to 15 bases. The CDR3 is 15 residues long. This CDR3 reads CASSFRDLSNSPLHF. The DNA for the CDR3 is TGTGCCAGCAGCTTCAGGGACTTGAGTAATTCACCCCTCCACTTT.

This clonotype was seen a few times. The chain links TRBV14 to TRBJ2-1, with D tentatively TRBD2 (5 bases). V was trimmed by 5 bases and J by 5 bases, leaving 16 bases between them. Germline V gene data show CDR1 as SGHDN and CDR2 as FVKESK. This CDR3 region has 15 residues. For the CDR3, the DNA is TGTGCCAGCAGCACCTTCGGGGTTCGGAACAATGAGCAGTTCTTC. Protein product: CASSTFGVRNNEQFF. Full variable domain (rest looked up from reference TRBV14 and TRBJ2-1): EAGVTQFPSHSVIEKGQTVTLRCDPISGHDNLYWYRRVMGKEIKFLLHFVKESKQDESGMPNNRFLAERTGGTYSTLKVQPAELEDSGVYFCASSTFGVRNNEQFFGPGTRLTVL.

The chain carries TRBV11-1 and TRBJ1-1; D possibly corresponds to TRBD1 (5 bases). The CDR3 contains 16 residues. In germline, CDR1 is SGHAT, CDR2 FQDESV (reference sequence). V was shortened by 2 bases and J by 5 bases, with 18 bases between the two germline ends. CDR3 residues: CASSLTGREFGTEAFF. CDR3 sequence (DNA): TGTGCCAGCAGCTTAACGGGGCGGGAGTTCGGAACTGAAGCTTTCTTT.

The rearrangement joins TRBV12-3 or TRBV12-4 to TRBJ1-3, with unresolved D. V was shortened by 5 bases and J by 3 bases, with 14 bases between the two germline ends. The CDR3 contains 15 residues. This CDR3 is CASSPTALGGNTIYF. The DNA for the CDR3 is TGTGCCAGCAGTCCTACAGCGTTGGGTGGAAACACCATATATTTT.

This clonotype was observed a few times. The chain links TRBV7-3 to TRBJ2-6; tentatively, D is TRBD1 (5 bases). V was pared by 4 bases and J by 2 bases, with 9 bases between. The CDR3 runs 15 residues. The germline V gene encodes CDR1 SGHTA and CDR2 FQGTGA. The CDR3 region has the DNA TGTGCCAGCAGCTCCAGGGTAGCTGGGGCCAACGTCCTGACTTTC. As protein: CASSSRVAGANVLTF.

This clonotype has only a few counts. The V and J genes are TRBV7-2 and TRBJ1-4; 9 bases map to TRBD1. Trimming cost V 5 bases and J 11 bases; bases outside gene matches: 6. Germline values: CDR1 SGHTA, CDR2 FQGNSA. The CDR3 spans 13 residues. CDR3 residues: CASSGRQGGKLFF. CDR3 sequence (DNA): TGTGCCAGCAGCGGGAGACAGGGGGGGAAACTGTTTTTT.

The rearrangement joins TRBV20-1 to TRBJ2-7; a weak D match, TRBD2 (5 bases). The germline gives CDR1 DFQATT, CDR2 SNEGSKA (reference sequence). V lost 0 bases and J 6 bases, leaving 9 bases between the germline ends. CDR3 length equals 12 residues. CDR3 sequence reads: CSARDRGSEQYF. The DNA of the CDR3 is TGCAGTGCTAGAGATCGTGGGAGCGAGCAGTACTTC.

The rearrangement uses TRBV11-2 and TRBJ2-5, with TRBD2 matching over 10 bases. The J call may be in error: the DNA end matches TRBJ2-7 better. There are 15 residues in the CDR3. The germline CDR1 and CDR2 sequences are SGHAT and FQNNGV. The CDR3 DNA reads TGTGCCAGCAGCGCAGGACTAGCGGCGGATTACGAGCAGTACTTC. Amino acid sequence: CASSAGLAADYEQYF.

V and J are TRBV28 and TRBJ2-7; 8 positions match TRBD1. The germline V gene encodes CDR1 MDHEN and CDR2 SYDVKM. V trimming: 7 bases; J trimming: 5 bases; junction bases outside the gene matches: 4. The CDR3 extends over 12 amino acids. Here the CDR3 DNA reads TGTGCCAGCACCGTGACAGGGGACGAGCAGTACTTC. This encodes CASTVTGDEQYF.

The sample holds a few counts of this clonotype. The chain employs TRBV11-2 and TRBJ2-7; 12 positions agree with TRBD1. V lost 5 bases to trimming and J lost 2 bases; unmatched junction nucleotides: 7. Looked up from germline, CDR1 is SGHAT and CDR2 is FQNNGV. This CDR3 contains 16 residues. CDR3 DNA sequence: TGTGCCAGCAGCCGGAGCCGGGACAGGGGGCCCTACGAGCAGTACTTC. It codes for CASSRSRDRGPYEQYF.

The CDR3 sequence is CAWSVLGEQYF. In DNA, the CDR3 is TGTGCCTGGAGTGTACTCGGCGAGCAGTACTTC. The chain links TRBV30 to TRBJ2-7; D gene unclear. CDR1 GTSNPN and CDR2 SVGIG come from the germline V gene (reference sequence). The CDR3 runs 11 residues. Trimming removed 0 bases at V and 6 bases at J, with 6 bases between.

J is TRBJ1-1 and V is TRBV29-1, with D perhaps matching TRBD1 (5 bases). This CDR3 spans 12 amino acids. Germline V lookup: CDR1 SQVTM, CDR2 ANQGSEA. V lost 7 bases, J lost 0 bases, and 9 bases lay in between. The CDR3 protein is CSAGYMNTEAFF. Written as DNA, the CDR3 is TGCAGCGCAGGGTACATGAACACTGAAGCTTTCTTT.